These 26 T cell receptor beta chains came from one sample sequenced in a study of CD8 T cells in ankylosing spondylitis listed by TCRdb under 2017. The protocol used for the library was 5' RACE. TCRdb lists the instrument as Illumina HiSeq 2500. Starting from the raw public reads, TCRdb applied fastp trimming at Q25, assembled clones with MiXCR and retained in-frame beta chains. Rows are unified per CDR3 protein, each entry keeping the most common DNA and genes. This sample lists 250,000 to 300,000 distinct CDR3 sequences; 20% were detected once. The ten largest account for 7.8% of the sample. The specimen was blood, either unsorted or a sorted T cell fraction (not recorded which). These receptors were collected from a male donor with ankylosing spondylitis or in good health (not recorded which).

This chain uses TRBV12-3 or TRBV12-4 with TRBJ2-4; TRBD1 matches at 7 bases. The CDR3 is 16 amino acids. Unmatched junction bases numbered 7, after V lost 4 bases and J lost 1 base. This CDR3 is CASSSQGVQAKNIQYF. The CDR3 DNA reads TGTGCCAGCAGTTCTCAGGGGGTCCAGGCCAAAAACATTCAGTACTTC.

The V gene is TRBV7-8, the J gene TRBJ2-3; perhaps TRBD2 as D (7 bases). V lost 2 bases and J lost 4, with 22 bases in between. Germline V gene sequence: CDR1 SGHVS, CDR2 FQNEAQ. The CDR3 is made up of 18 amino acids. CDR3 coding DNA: TGTGCCAGCAGCTTATCCATCTGGGGGGCGGGAGCGGCAGATACGCAGTATTTT. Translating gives CASSLSIWGAGAADTQYF.

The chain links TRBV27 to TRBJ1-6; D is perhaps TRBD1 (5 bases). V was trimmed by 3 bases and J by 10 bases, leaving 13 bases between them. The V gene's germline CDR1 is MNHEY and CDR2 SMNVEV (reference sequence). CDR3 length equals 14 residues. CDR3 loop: CASSFGGTTSPLHF. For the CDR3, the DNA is TGTGCCAGCAGTTTCGGCGGGACTACCTCACCCCTCCACTTT.

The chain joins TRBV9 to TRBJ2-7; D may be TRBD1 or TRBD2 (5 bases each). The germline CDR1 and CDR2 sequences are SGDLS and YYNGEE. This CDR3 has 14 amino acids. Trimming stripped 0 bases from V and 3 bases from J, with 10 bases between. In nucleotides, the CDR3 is TGTGCCAGCAGCGTAGGTCCAGGGAGCTACGAGCAGTACGTC. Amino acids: CASSVGPGSYEQYV.

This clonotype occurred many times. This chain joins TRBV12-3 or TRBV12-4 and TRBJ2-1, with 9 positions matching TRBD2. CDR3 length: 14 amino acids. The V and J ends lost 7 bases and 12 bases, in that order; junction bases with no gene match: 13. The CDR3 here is CASTLGLARARQFF. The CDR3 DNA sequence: TGTGCCAGCACCCTAGGACTAGCGCGGGCCAGGCAGTTCTTC.

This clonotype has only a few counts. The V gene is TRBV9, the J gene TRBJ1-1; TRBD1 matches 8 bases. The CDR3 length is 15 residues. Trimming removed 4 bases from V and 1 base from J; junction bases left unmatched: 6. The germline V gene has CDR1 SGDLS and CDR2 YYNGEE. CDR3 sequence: CASSPAGTGNTEAFF. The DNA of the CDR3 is TGTGCCAGCAGCCCCGCCGGGACAGGGAACACTGAAGCTTTCTTT.

The CDR3 DNA is TGTGCCAGCAGTTTAGGGGGACAGGGAAAACACACCTTC. Its translation is CASSLGGQGKHTF. The chain is built from TRBV12-3 or TRBV12-4 and TRBJ1-2, with 9 positions matching TRBD1. J lost 12 bases, V lost 1 base, and 6 bases had no gene match. The CDR3 consists of 13 residues.

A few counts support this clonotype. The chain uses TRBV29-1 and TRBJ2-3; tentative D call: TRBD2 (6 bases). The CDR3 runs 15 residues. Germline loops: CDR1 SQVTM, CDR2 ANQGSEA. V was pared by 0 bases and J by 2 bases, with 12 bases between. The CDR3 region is CSVEDFGGTTDTQYF. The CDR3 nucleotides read TGCAGCGTTGAAGATTTCGGCGGGACCACAGATACGCAGTATTTT.

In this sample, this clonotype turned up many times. The DNA of the CDR3 is TGCAGTGTACTTGTCGGGGCCAGACAAGATACGCAGTATTTT. Amino acid sequence: CSVLVGARQDTQYF. The chain carries TRBV20-1 and TRBJ2-3; D may match TRBD1 or TRBD2 (5 bases each). The CDR3 has 14 amino acids. Trimming took 7 bases from V and 5 from J, leaving 19 bases between them. Germline CDR1 reads DFQATT; CDR2 reads SNEGSKA (reference sequence).

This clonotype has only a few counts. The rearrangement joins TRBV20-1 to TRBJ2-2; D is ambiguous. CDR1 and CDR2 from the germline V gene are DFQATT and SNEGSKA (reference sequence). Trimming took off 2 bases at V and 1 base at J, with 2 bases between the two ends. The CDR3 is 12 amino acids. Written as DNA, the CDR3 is TGCAGTGCTAGAAAGAACACCGGGGAGCTGTTTTTT. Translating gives CSARKNTGELFF.

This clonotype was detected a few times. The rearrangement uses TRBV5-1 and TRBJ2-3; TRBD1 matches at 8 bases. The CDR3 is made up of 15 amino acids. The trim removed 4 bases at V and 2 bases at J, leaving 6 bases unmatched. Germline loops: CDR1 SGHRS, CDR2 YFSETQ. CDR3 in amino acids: CASSTLGQDTDTQYF. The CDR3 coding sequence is TGCGCCAGCAGCACCCTGGGACAGGACACAGATACGCAGTATTTT.

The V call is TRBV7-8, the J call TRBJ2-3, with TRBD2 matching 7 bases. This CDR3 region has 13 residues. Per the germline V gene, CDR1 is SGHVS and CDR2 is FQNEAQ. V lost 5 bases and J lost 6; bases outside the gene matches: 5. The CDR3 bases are TGTGCCAGCAGCCGAGGGACTATGGATACGCAGTATTTT. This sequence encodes CASSRGTMDTQYF.

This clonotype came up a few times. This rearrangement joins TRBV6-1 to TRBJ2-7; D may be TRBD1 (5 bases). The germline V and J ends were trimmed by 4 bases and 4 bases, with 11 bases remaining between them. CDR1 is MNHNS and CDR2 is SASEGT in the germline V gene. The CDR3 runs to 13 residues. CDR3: CASSAGNRYEQYV. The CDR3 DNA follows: TGTGCCAGCAGTGCAGGTAACAGGTACGAGCAGTACGTC.

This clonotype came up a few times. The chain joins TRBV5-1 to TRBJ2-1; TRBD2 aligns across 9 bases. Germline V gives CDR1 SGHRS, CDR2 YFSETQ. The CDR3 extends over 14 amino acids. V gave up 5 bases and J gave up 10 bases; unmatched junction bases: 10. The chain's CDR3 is CASSPREGQGEQFF. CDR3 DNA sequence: TGCGCCAGCAGTCCGCGGGAGGGCCAAGGGGAGCAGTTCTTC.

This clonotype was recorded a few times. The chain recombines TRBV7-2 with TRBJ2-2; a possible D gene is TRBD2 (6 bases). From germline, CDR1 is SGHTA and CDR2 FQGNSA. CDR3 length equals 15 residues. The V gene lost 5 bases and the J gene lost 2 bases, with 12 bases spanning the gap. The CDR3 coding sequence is TGTGCCAGCAGCAGATCCGGGACTAACACCGGGGAGCTGTTTTTT. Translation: CASSRSGTNTGELFF.

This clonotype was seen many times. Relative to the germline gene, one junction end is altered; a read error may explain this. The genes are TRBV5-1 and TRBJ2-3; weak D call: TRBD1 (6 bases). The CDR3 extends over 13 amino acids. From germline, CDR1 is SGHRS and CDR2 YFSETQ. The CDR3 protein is CASSLPGADTQYF. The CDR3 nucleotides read TGTGCCAGCAGCTTGCCAGGGGCAGATACGCAGTATTTT.

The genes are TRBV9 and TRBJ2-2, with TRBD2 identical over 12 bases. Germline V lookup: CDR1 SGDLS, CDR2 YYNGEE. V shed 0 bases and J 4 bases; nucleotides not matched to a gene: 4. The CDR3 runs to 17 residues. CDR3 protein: CASSVEASGGVTGELFF. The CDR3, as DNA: TGTGCCAGCAGCGTAGAGGCTAGCGGGGGGGTCACCGGGGAGCTGTTTTTT.

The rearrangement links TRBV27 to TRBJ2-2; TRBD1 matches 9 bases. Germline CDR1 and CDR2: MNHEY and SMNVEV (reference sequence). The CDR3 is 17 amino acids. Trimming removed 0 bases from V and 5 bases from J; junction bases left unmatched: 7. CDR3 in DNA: TGTGCCAGCAGTTTATCCTCCGGGACAGGGATTACCGGGGAGCTGTTTTTT. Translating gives CASSLSSGTGITGELFF.

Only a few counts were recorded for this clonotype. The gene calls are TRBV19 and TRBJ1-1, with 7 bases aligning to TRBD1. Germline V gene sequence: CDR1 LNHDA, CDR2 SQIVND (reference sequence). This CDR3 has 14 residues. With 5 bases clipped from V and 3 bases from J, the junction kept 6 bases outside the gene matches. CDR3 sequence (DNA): TGTGCCAGTAGTGACAGGGATTTGTACACTGAAGCTTTCTTT. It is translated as CASSDRDLYTEAFF.

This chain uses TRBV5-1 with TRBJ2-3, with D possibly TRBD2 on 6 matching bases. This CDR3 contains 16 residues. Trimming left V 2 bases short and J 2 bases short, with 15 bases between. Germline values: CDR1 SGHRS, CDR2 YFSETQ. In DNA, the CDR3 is TGCGCCAGCAGCTTCGGCGTAGCGGCGGACACAGATACGCAGTATTTT. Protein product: CASSFGVAADTDTQYF.

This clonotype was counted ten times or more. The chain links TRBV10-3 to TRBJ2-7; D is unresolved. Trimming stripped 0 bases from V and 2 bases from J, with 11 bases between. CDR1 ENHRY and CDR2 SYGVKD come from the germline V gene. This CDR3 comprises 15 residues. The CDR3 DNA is TGTGCCATCAGTGAGTCCCGGGTCTCACCCTACGAGCAGTACGTC. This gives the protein CAISESRVSPYEQYV.

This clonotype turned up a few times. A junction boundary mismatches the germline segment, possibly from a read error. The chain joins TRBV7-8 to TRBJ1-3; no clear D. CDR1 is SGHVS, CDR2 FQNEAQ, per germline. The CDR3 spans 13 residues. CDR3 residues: CASSVAAGHTIYF. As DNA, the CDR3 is TGTGCCAGCAGCGTAGCCGCAGGACACACCATATATTTT.

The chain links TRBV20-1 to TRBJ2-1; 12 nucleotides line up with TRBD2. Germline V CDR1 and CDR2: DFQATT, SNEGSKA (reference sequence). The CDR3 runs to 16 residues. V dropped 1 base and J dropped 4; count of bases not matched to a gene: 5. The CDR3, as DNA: TGCAGTGCTAGAGGACTAGCGGGAGCTAGTTACAATGAGCAGTTCTTC. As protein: CSARGLAGASYNEQFF.

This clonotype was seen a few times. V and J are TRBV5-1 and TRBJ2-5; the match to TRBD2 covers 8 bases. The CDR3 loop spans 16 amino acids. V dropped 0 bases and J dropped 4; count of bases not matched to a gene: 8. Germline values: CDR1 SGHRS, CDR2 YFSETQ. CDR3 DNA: TGCGCCAGCAGCTTGGAGGGACTAGGCTTCTTAGAGACCCAGTACTTC. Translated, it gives CASSLEGLGFLETQYF. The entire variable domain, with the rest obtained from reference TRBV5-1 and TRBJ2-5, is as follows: KAGVTQTPRYLIKTRGQQVTLSCSPISGHRSVSWYQQTPGQGLQFLFEYFSETQRNKGNFPGRFSGRQFSNSRSEMNVSTLELGDSALYLCASSLEGLGFLETQYFGPGTRLLVL.

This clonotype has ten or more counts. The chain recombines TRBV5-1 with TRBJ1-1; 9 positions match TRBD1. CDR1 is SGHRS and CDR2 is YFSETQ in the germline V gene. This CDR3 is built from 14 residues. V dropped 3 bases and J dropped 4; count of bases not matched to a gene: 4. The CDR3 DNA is TGCGCCAGCAGCTGGACAGGGGTTAGCACTGAAGCTTTCTTT. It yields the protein CASSWTGVSTEAFF. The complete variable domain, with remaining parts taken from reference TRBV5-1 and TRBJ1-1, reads KAGVTQTPRYLIKTRGQQVTLSCSPISGHRSVSWYQQTPGQGLQFLFEYFSETQRNKGNFPGRFSGRQFSNSRSEMNVSTLELGDSALYLCASSWTGVSTEAFFGQGTRLTVV.

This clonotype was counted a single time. The CDR3: CSVGGGKETQYF. For the CDR3, the DNA is TGCAGCGTTGGGGGGGGAAAAGAGACCCAGTACTTC. This rearrangement joins TRBV29-1 to TRBJ2-5; 7 bases fit TRBD2. This CDR3 spans 12 amino acids. J was trimmed by 3 bases and V by 4 bases; bases with no gene match: 2. Germline values: CDR1 SQVTM, CDR2 ANQGSEA. Based on the CDR3 plus reference TRBV29-1 and TRBJ2-5, the full variable domain is SAVISQKPSRDICQRGTSLTIQCQVDSQVTMMFWYRQQPGQSLTLIATANQGSEATYESGFVIDKFPISRPNLTFSTLTVSNMSPEDSSIYLCSVGGGKETQYFGPGTRLLVL.